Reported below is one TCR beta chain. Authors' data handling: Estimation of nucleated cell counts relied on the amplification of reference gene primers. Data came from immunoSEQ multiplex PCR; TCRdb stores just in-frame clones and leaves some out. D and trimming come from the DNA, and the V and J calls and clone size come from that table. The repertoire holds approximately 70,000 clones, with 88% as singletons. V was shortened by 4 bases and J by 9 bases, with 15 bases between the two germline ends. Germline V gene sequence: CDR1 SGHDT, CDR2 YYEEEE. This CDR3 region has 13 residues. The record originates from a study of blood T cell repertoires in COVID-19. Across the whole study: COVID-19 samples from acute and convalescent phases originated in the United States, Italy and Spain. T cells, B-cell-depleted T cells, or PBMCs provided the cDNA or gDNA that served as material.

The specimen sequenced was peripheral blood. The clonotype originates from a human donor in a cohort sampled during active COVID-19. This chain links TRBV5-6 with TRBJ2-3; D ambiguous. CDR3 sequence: CASSELGASTQYF. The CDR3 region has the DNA TGTGCCAGCAGCGAATTAGGAGCATCAACGCAGTATTTT.